A selection of T cell receptor beta chains follows, all from one sample in a study of blood T cell repertoires in COVID-19. Method: immunoSEQ multiplex PCR; TCRdb's copy keeps in-frame clones and lacks some. Of about 160,000 clones listed, around 84% are singletons. Specimen: PBMCs or T cells enriched from blood (not recorded which). The receptors originated from a woman in her 50s who had recovered from COVID-19. Both conserved end residues are part of each CDR3. Each record gives: CDR3 DNA, CDR3 protein, clone size, D gene, J gene, V gene. D genes are given only for firm matches. Clone size, where shown, is once, few, many, or a class for clones that have expanded.

cdr3_nt: TGTGCCAGCTCACAAGGACAGGGCTCCTACGAGCAGTACTTC
cdr3_aa: CASSQGQGSYEQYF
clone_size: .
d_call: TRBD1
j_call: TRBJ2-7
v_call: TRBV18

cdr3_nt: TGTGCCATCAGGGCGACTAGCGGCCAAGAGACCCAGTACTTC
cdr3_aa: CAIRATSGQETQYF
clone_size: .
d_call: TRBD2
j_call: TRBJ2-5
v_call: TRBV10-3

cdr3_nt: TGTGCCAGCAGCTTAGGGGGACAGGGACAAGAGACCCAGTACTTC
cdr3_aa: CASSLGGQGQETQYF
clone_size: .
d_call: TRBD1
j_call: TRBJ2-5
v_call: TRBV11-3

cdr3_nt: TGTGCCAGCAGTTCGGCGGGAGTGCTCTATGGCTACACCTTC
cdr3_aa: CASSSAGVLYGYTF
clone_size: once
d_call: .
j_call: TRBJ1-2
v_call: TRBV6-5

cdr3_nt: TGTGCCAGCACCCGGGGGGGAGCCTCATCCTACAATGAGCAGTTCTTC
cdr3_aa: CASTRGGASSYNEQFF
clone_size: .
d_call: TRBD2
j_call: TRBJ2-1
v_call: TRBV5-4

cdr3_nt: TGTGCCAGCAGTTTAACTTCCTCCGGATGGGCGGGGTCTGGGGCCAACGTCCTGACTTTC
cdr3_aa: CASSLTSSGWAGSGANVLTF
clone_size: .
d_call: .
j_call: TRBJ2-6
v_call: TRBV28

cdr3_nt: TGTGCCAGCAGCTTACTTCGAACAGTGAACACTGAAGCTTTCTTT
cdr3_aa: CASSLLRTVNTEAFF
clone_size: .
d_call: .
j_call: TRBJ1-1
v_call: TRBV11-2

cdr3_nt: TGTGCCAGCAGTTACCCCCAGGGGGCCTCCGGGGAGCTGTTTTTT
cdr3_aa: CASSYPQGASGELFF
clone_size: .
d_call: TRBD1
j_call: TRBJ2-2
v_call: TRBV6-2/TRBV6-3

cdr3_nt: TGTGCCAGCAGCCTAATAGGGACAGGTGATTCACCCCTCCACTTT
cdr3_aa: CASSLIGTGDSPLHF
clone_size: .
d_call: TRBD1
j_call: TRBJ1-6
v_call: TRBV5-4

cdr3_nt: TGTGCCAGCACCCTGACGGAGCTCAATCAGCCCCAGCATTTT
cdr3_aa: CASTLTELNQPQHF
clone_size: .
d_call: .
j_call: TRBJ1-5
v_call: TRBV2

cdr3_nt: TGCGCCAGCAGCCCCAGGACTAGCGGGAGTTACGAGCAGTACTTC
cdr3_aa: CASSPRTSGSYEQYF
clone_size: .
d_call: TRBD2
j_call: TRBJ2-7
v_call: TRBV5-1

cdr3_nt: TGTGCCAGCAGCCAAGATCCGCTCCTGACAGGGGTCCCCTACAATGAGCAGTTCTTC
cdr3_aa: CASSQDPLLTGVPYNEQFF
clone_size: .
d_call: TRBD1
j_call: TRBJ2-1
v_call: TRBV3-1/TRBV3-2

cdr3_nt: TGTGCCAGCAGCCTAGGGGAGGGCGGCTATGGCTACACCTTC
cdr3_aa: CASSLGEGGYGYTF
clone_size: few
d_call: .
j_call: TRBJ1-2
v_call: TRBV3-1/TRBV3-2

cdr3_nt: TGTGCCAGCAGCTTAGCTGCCAGATGGACCGGGGAGCTGTTTTTT
cdr3_aa: CASSLAARWTGELFF
clone_size: .
d_call: .
j_call: TRBJ2-2
v_call: TRBV7-2

cdr3_nt: TGTGCCAGCAGCTTGGCCCTGGCGGGGAACACTGAAGCTTTCTTT
cdr3_aa: CASSLALAGNTEAFF
clone_size: .
d_call: .
j_call: TRBJ1-1
v_call: TRBV5-4

cdr3_nt: TGTGCCAGCAGCCCCTCCAATGAGCAGTTCTTC
cdr3_aa: CASSPSNEQFF
clone_size: .
d_call: .
j_call: TRBJ2-1
v_call: TRBV11-3

cdr3_nt: TGTGCCAGCAGCCGGACGGACGTCGGGGAGACCCAGCATTTT
cdr3_aa: CASSRTDVGETQHF
clone_size: .
d_call: .
j_call: TRBJ1-5
v_call: TRBV6-5

cdr3_nt: TGTGCCAGCAGCTCTCTTCGGACAGGGCAAGAGACCCAGTACTTC
cdr3_aa: CASSSLRTGQETQYF
clone_size: .
d_call: TRBD1
j_call: TRBJ2-5
v_call: TRBV5-5

cdr3_nt: TGTGCCAGTCGGGAAGGCCAAGAGACCCAGTACTTC
cdr3_aa: CASREGQETQYF
clone_size: .
d_call: .
j_call: TRBJ2-5
v_call: TRBV19

cdr3_nt: TGTGCCAGCAGTGTTCTAGGGGGTACTGAAGCTTTCTTT
cdr3_aa: CASSVLGGTEAFF
clone_size: .
d_call: .
j_call: TRBJ1-1
v_call: TRBV6-4

cdr3_nt: TGTGCCAGCAGTTACTCCCGTCATACAGTGAACACTGAAGCTTTCTTT
cdr3_aa: CASSYSRHTVNTEAFF
clone_size: .
d_call: .
j_call: TRBJ1-1
v_call: TRBV6-5

cdr3_nt: TGTGCCAGCAGCCAAGATCGCGGGGCCACTGAAGCTTTCTTT
cdr3_aa: CASSQDRGATEAFF
clone_size: .
d_call: .
j_call: TRBJ1-1
v_call: TRBV3-1/TRBV3-2

cdr3_nt: TGTGCCAGCAGTTACTCTGGAGGGTCAAAAGGCTACACCTTC
cdr3_aa: CASSYSGGSKGYTF
clone_size: .
d_call: .
j_call: TRBJ1-2
v_call: TRBV6-2/TRBV6-3

cdr3_nt: TGTGCCAGCAGTTACTCCTCTGCGGGATACGAGCAGTACTTC
cdr3_aa: CASSYSSAGYEQYF
clone_size: .
d_call: .
j_call: TRBJ2-7
v_call: TRBV6-5

cdr3_nt: TGTGCCAGTAGTAGGTACAGGGAGAACTACGAGCAGTACTTC
cdr3_aa: CASSRYRENYEQYF
clone_size: .
d_call: .
j_call: TRBJ2-7
v_call: TRBV19

cdr3_nt: TGTGCCAGCAGAATAAGCGGGGGGGCCGGAGAGACCCAGTACTTC
cdr3_aa: CASRISGGAGETQYF
clone_size: .
d_call: TRBD2
j_call: TRBJ2-5
v_call: TRBV6-5

cdr3_nt: TGCAGCGTTGAAAGGGACAGGGGGACCGACGGCTACACCTTC
cdr3_aa: CSVERDRGTDGYTF
clone_size: .
d_call: TRBD1
j_call: TRBJ1-2
v_call: TRBV29-1

cdr3_nt: TGTGCCAGCAGCCCCGGGAGGCCCTCCTACGAGCAGTACTTC
cdr3_aa: CASSPGRPSYEQYF
clone_size: once
d_call: TRBD2
j_call: TRBJ2-7
v_call: TRBV28

cdr3_nt: TGTGCCAGCAGCTTGGACTTGTCCGGGGAGCTGTTTTTT
cdr3_aa: CASSLDLSGELFF
clone_size: .
d_call: .
j_call: TRBJ2-2
v_call: TRBV7-9

cdr3_nt: TGTGCCAGCAGTCTACAGGAGAACACTGAAGCTTTCTTT
cdr3_aa: CASSLQENTEAFF
clone_size: .
d_call: .
j_call: TRBJ1-1
v_call: TRBV7-9

cdr3_nt: TGCAGTGCTAGTCGCGGGGCCTGGGAGACCCAGTACTTC
cdr3_aa: CSASRGAWETQYF
clone_size: .
d_call: .
j_call: TRBJ2-5
v_call: TRBV20-1

cdr3_nt: TGTGCCAGCAGACGACAGGGGGCGGATGGCTACACCTTC
cdr3_aa: CASRRQGADGYTF
clone_size: .
d_call: TRBD1
j_call: TRBJ1-2
v_call: TRBV28